This T cell receptor beta chain was captured in a study of OX40 agonist ivuxolimab in advanced cancers. Background on the study: Every patient in dose escalation had hepatocellular carcinoma, melanoma, renal cell or head and neck cancer. Partial responses occurred in three patients (one hepatocellular carcinoma, two cutaneous melanoma). Study results and caveats: Partial responders at 0.1-3.0 mg/kg had among the lowest clonal expansion.

At cycle 4 day 1, cycle 7 day 1, and baseline, blood was sampled. Germline V gene lookup returns CDR1 ENHRY and CDR2 SYGVKD. V was clipped by 2 bases and J by 5 bases; unmatched bases: 8. The CDR3 consists of 15 residues. Comment on this clone: Its antigen is unknown.

The repertoire was sequenced with immunoSEQ multiplex PCR; TCRdb's copy has only in-frame clones and lacks some. The table has tens of thousands of clones, around nine tenths seen once. The sequence derives from an adult with an advanced solid tumor such as melanoma, head and neck, liver or kidney cancer. The J gene is TRBJ1-1, the V gene TRBV10-3; 7 bases fit TRBD1. This specimen was CD4+ or CD8+ T cells sorted from blood, taken in a trial of the OX40 agonist ivuxolimab. The CDR3 reads CAISETLQGSTEAFF. The CDR3, as DNA: TGTGCCATCAGTGAGACGCTACAGGGGTCGACTGAAGCTTTCTTT.